The clone carrying this T cell receptor beta chain was recorded at least ten times. Its target is not known. TCR beta CDR3 regions were amplified from RNA. HTBI primers drove first-round RT-PCR of the TCR CDR3. TCRdb reprocessed the multiplex PCR reads via MiXCR and lists one record per CDR3 protein. Of 640,000 or so distinct CDR3 sequences in the sample, 14% to 15% were seen once. The germline CDR1 and CDR2 sequences are SGHNT and YYREEE (reference sequence). The CDR3 length is 15 residues. The V and J ends lost 4 bases and 4 bases, in that order; junction bases with no gene match: 8. The source of the sample is a study of T cells in Graves' hyperthyroidism and ophthalmopathy. Study summary: Blood from the periphery was taken at initial diagnosis, before any treatment. General study findings and limits: The majority of expanded thyroid clonotypes above 0.001 also appeared in blood.

With duration under 3 months, ophthalmopathy was active: Clinical Activity Score at least 3, NOSPECS at least 4. The study based diagnoses on clinical symptoms, serum thyroxine and TRAb, thyroid ultrasound and orbital computed tomography. The chain combines TRBV5-4 with TRBJ1-2; TRBD1 matches at 9 bases. Sequenced sample: blood. The source of this sequence is a woman in her forties with Graves' ophthalmopathy. The CDR3 nucleotides are TGTGCCAGCAGCCGTGACAGGGGGTCCCTCTATGGCTACACCTTC. Its translation is CASSRDRGSLYGYTF.